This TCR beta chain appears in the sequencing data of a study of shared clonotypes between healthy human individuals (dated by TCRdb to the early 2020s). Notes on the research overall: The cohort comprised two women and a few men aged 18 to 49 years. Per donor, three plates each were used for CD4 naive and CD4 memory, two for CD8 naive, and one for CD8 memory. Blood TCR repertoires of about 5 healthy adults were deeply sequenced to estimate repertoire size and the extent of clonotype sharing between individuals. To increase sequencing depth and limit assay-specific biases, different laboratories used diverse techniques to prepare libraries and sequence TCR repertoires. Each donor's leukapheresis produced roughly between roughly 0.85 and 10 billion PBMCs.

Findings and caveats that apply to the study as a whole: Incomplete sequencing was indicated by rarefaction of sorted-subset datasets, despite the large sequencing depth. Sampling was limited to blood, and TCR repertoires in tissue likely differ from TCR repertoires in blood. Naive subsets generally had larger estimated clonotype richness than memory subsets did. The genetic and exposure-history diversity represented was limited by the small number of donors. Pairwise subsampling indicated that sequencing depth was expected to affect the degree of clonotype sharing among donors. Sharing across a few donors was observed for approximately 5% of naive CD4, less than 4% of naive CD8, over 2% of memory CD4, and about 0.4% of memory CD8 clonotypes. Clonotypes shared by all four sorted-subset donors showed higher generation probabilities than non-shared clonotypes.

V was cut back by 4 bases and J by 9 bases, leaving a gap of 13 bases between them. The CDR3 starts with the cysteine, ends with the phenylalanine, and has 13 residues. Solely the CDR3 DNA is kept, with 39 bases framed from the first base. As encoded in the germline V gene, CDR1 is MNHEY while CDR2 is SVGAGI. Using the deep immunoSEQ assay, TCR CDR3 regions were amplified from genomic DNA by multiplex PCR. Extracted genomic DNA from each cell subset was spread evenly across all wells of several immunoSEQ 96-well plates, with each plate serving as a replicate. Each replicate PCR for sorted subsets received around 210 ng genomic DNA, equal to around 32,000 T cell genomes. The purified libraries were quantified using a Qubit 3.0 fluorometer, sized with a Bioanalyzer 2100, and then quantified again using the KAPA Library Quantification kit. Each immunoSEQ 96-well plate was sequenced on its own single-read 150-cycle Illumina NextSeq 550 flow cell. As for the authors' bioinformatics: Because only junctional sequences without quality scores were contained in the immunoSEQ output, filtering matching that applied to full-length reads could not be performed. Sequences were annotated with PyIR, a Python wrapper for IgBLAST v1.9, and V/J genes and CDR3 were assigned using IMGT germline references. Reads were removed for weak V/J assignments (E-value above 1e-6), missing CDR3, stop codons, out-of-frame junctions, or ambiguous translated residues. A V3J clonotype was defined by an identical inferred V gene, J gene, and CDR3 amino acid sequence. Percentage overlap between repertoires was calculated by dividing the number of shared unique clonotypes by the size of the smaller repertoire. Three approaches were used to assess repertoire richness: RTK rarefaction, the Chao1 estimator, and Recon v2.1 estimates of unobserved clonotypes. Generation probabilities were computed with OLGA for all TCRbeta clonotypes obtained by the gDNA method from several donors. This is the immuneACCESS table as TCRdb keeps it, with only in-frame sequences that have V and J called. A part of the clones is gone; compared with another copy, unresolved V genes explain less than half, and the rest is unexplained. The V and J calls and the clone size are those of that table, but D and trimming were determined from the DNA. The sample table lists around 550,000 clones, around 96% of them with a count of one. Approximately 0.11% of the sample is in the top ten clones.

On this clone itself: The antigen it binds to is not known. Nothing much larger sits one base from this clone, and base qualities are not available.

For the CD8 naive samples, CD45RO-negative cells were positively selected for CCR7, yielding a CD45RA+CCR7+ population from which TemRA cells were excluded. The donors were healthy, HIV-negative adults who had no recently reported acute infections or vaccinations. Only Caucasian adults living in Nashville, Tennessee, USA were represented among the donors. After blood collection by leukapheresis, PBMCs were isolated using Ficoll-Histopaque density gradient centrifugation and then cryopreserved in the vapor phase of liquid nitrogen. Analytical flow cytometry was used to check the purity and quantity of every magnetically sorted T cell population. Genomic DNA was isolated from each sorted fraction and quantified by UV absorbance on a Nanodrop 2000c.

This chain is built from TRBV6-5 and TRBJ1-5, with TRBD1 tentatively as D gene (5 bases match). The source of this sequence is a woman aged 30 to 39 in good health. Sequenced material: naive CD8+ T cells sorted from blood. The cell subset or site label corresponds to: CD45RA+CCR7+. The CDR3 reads CASSSGVFGPQHF. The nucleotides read TGTGCCAGCAGTTCGGGGGTTTTTGGGCCCCAGCATTTT.